This T cell receptor (beta chain) was recorded in a study of blood T cell repertoires in COVID-19. Trimming removed 0 bases from V and 7 bases from J; junction bases left unmatched: 4. This CDR3 has 15 amino acids. Germline V gene sequence: CDR1 SGDLS, CDR2 YYNGEE. In the source study's methods: Reference gene primer amplification gave nucleated cell count estimates. This table comes from immunoSEQ multiplex PCR, and its TCRdb copy is limited to in-frame clones, with some not included. V, J and clone size reflect that table, while D and trimming were determined from the DNA. The data contain under 300,000 clones, about 87% of them seen just once; the ten biggest clones take up roughly 3.3%.

The sequence was obtained from a woman aged 40 to 55 with acute or convalescent COVID-19. The genes are TRBV9 and TRBJ1-6; 7 nucleotides line up with TRBD1. Sequencing was done on a sample of peripheral blood. The CDR3 sequence: CASSVEGAGNSPLHF. CDR3 in DNA: TGTGCCAGCAGCGTAGAGGGGGCTGGAAATTCACCCCTCCACTTT.